This entry is about one T cell receptor (beta chain). Clones were sequenced by immunoSEQ multiplex PCR, and TCRdb holds only the in-frame ones, with some missing. The table includes about 130,000 clones, around 85% detected once. The data originate from a study of T cell responses to AZD1222 COVID-19 vaccine. The V gene lost 0 bases and the J gene lost 4 bases, with 19 bases spanning the gap. CDR3 length: 17 amino acids. Germline V gene data show CDR1 as SGHRS and CDR2 as YFSETQ. The sample consisted of peripheral blood, taken 28 days after the second AZD1222 dose. The chain employs TRBV5-1 and TRBJ1-2, with D possibly matching TRBD1 (5 bases). This sequence originates from an adult who received the AZD1222 COVID-19 vaccine. The CDR3 protein is CASSLAGRQGASYGYTF. CDR3 DNA: TGCGCCAGCAGCTTGGCTGGGCGACAAGGGGCGAGCTATGGCTACACCTTC.